The 32 T cell receptor beta chains below all came from one sample that was sequenced in a study of T cell repertoires in cytomegalovirus infection. TCRdb itself ran the reads through MiXCR, one entry per CDR3 protein. The table has around 710,000 distinct CDR3 sequences, 25% to 30% seen once; the top ten hold around 13%. These receptors lack a known antigen. Material: cultured CD8+ T cells from PBMCs, obtained from culture after CMV antigen stimulation. The receptors here all came from a human donor in good health (CMV status not recorded). Some clones in this sample may be carry-over from other donors' samples.

This chain joins TRBV27 and TRBJ1-1; 11 bases line up with TRBD1. The CDR3 is 15 amino acids. V shed 5 bases and J 5 bases; nucleotides not matched to a gene: 7. The germline CDR1 and CDR2 sequences are MNHEY and SMNVEV (reference sequence). CDR3 residues: CASSPLDRGRTEAFF. As DNA, the CDR3 is TGTGCCAGCAGTCCCCTGGACAGGGGGCGGACTGAAGCTTTCTTT.

This chain links TRBV7-9 with TRBJ2-1, with 11 bases matching TRBD2. Germline V gene sequence: CDR1 SEHNR, CDR2 FQNEAQ (reference sequence). J lost 10 bases, V lost 5 bases, and 4 bases had no gene match. The CDR3 extends over 13 amino acids. The CDR3 nucleotides read TGTGCCAGCAGCCCAAGACTAGCGGGGGAGCAGTTCTTC. It specifies CASSPRLAGEQFF. Using reference TRBV7-9 and TRBJ2-1 for the parts outside the CDR3, the full variable domain is DTGVSQNPRHKITKRGQNVTFRCDPISEHNRLYWYRQTLGQGPEFLTYFQNEAQLEKSRLLSDRFSAERPKGSFSTLEIQRTEQGDSAMYLCASSPRLAGEQFFGPGTRLTVL.

In this sample, this clonotype turned up many times. V usage is TRBV7-6 and J usage is TRBJ1-6, with D hard to call. Trimming pared 6 bases from V and 4 bases from J, leaving 10 bases between. The CDR3 runs to 14 residues. The germline V gene has CDR1 SGHVS and CDR2 FNYEAQ. The CDR3 nucleotides read TGTGCCAGCAGTGAACGGAGATATAATTCACCCCTCCACTTT. Translating gives CASSERRYNSPLHF.

Comment on this clonotype: The conserved final phenylalanine or tryptophan is absent from the CDR3, which likely points to a read error. The chain carries TRBV7-2 and TRBJ1-5; possible D gene TRBD1, 6 bases. This CDR3 region has 14 residues. The V gene's germline CDR1 is SGHTA and CDR2 FQGNSA. V was trimmed by 0 bases and J by 6 bases, leaving 9 bases between them. CDR3 in amino acids: CASSLAGGRQPQHS. The CDR3 nucleotides read TGTGCCAGCAGCTTAGCAGGGGGTCGTCAGCCCCAGCATTCT.

This clonotype has more than one count but fewer than ten. This CDR3 is CAISEKWLNTEAFF. The CDR3 DNA is TGTGCCATCAGTGAGAAATGGTTGAACACTGAAGCTTTCTTT. This chain uses TRBV10-3 with TRBJ1-1, with D unclear. This CDR3 is 14 amino acids long. Trimming pared 2 bases from V and 0 bases from J, leaving 7 bases between. CDR1 and CDR2 (germline): ENHRY, SYGVKD.

This clonotype was counted only a few times. This chain joins TRBV7-9 and TRBJ1-5; 7 bases fit TRBD1. CDR1 SEHNR and CDR2 FQNEAQ come from the germline V gene (reference sequence). V gave up 5 bases and J gave up 3 bases; unmatched junction bases: 10. CDR3 length: 16 residues. The CDR3 region has the DNA TGTGCCAGCAGCCCAGAGGGGACAGCCCTCAATCAGCCCCAGCATTTT. Translating gives CASSPEGTALNQPQHF.

The chain uses TRBV6-5 and TRBJ2-5, with D tentatively TRBD2 (5 bases). The germline CDR1 and CDR2 sequences are MNHEY and SVGAGI. The CDR3 sequence is 15 residues long. V lost 7 bases to trimming and J lost 1 base, with 16 bases between them. CDR3 bases: TGTGCCAGCACCCTGGGAGCCTACTCCCAAGAGACCCAGTACTTC. It specifies CASTLGAYSQETQYF.

A word on this clonotype: Being one base from a much bigger clone, this may be a read error. V usage is TRBV4-3 and J usage is TRBJ1-6, with D possibly TRBD1 on 5 matching bases. Between the trimmed V and J ends, which lost 0 bases and 7 bases, there was a span of 13 bases. The germline V gene encodes CDR1 LGHNA and CDR2 YSLEER. This CDR3 is 16 amino acids long. The CDR3 sequence is CASSQDRAGRNSPLHF. The CDR3 DNA reads as TGCGCCAGCAGCCAAGATCGGGCAGGGAGGAATTCACCCCTCCACTTT.

This clonotype was observed a handful of times. This chain uses TRBV4-2 with TRBJ2-5, with no clear D. With 1 base removed from V and 4 bases from J, the gap between germline ends came to 16 bases. The CDR3 sequence is 16 residues long. In germline, CDR1 is LGHNA, CDR2 YNFKEQ. For the CDR3, the DNA is TGTGCCAGCAGCCAAGCCCTGACTGGCCTAGGAGAGACCCAGTACTTC. It encodes CASSQALTGLGETQYF.

The sample holds a few counts of this clonotype. The V gene is TRBV27, the J gene TRBJ2-3; 12 nucleotides match TRBD2. This CDR3 spans 15 amino acids. The germline V gene has CDR1 MNHEY and CDR2 SMNVEV (reference sequence). Trimming removed 8 bases from V and 8 bases from J; junction bases left unmatched: 11. CDR3 sequence: CASVTSGGPNRTQYF. DNA for the CDR3: TGTGCCAGCGTAACTAGCGGGGGGCCGAATCGTACGCAGTATTTT.

This clonotype was counted only a few times. The chain links TRBV7-6 to TRBJ2-5; D uncertain. Germline V CDR1 and CDR2: SGHVS, FNYEAQ. This CDR3 has 12 residues. The ends were cut back, 2 bases at V and 5 bases at J, with 6 bases in the middle. The CDR3 loop is CASSLPWETQYF. CDR3 nucleotide sequence: TGTGCCAGCAGCTTACCTTGGGAGACCCAGTACTTC.

This chain joins TRBV6-2 or TRBV6-3 and TRBJ1-5; 8 nucleotides agree with TRBD1. V lost 5 bases and J lost 6; bases outside the gene matches: 6. This CDR3 has 14 amino acids. Germline V gives CDR1 MNHEY, CDR2 SVGEGT. CDR3 sequence (DNA): TGTGCCAGCAGTAGTTGGACAGGGACTCAGCCCCAGCATTTT. Amino acid sequence: CASSSWTGTQPQHF.

CDR3 coding DNA: TGTGCCACAGGAGAAGGGGGCACGTACGAGCAGTACTTC. It specifies CATGEGGTYEQYF. The chain employs TRBV27 and TRBJ2-7; 7 bases agree with TRBD1. J lost 4 bases, V lost 10 bases, and 10 bases had no gene match. This CDR3 has 13 amino acids. Germline V gene sequence: CDR1 MNHEY, CDR2 SMNVEV (reference sequence).

This rearrangement joins TRBV2 to TRBJ1-5, with TRBD1 matching 7 bases. With V trimmed by 5 bases and J by 2 bases, 9 bases remained unmatched. The CDR3 has 16 residues. Germline V lookup: CDR1 SNHLY, CDR2 FYNNEI. The CDR3 is CASSFRQGEGNQPQHF. For the CDR3, the DNA is TGTGCCAGCAGTTTCCGGCAGGGGGAAGGCAATCAGCCCCAGCATTTT.

The J gene is TRBJ2-7, the V gene TRBV2; unclear D gene. Germline lookup yields CDR1 SNHLY and CDR2 FYNNEI. The CDR3 contains 10 residues. Between the trimmed V and J ends, which lost 7 bases and 5 bases, there was a span of 6 bases. The CDR3 loop is CASKGNEQYF. DNA of the CDR3: TGTGCCAGCAAGGGAAACGAGCAGTACTTC. The full variable domain, rest sourced from reference TRBV2 and TRBJ2-7, is EPEVTQTPSHQVTQMGQEVILRCVPISNHLYFYWYRQILGQKVEFLVSFYNNEISEKSEIFDDQFSVERPDGSNFTLKIRSTKLEDSAMYFCASKGNEQYFGPGTRLTVT.

V gene TRBV5-5 combines with J gene TRBJ1-2; 10 bases align to TRBD1. Germline-derived CDR1 and CDR2 are SGHKS and YYEKEE (reference sequence). Germline trimming cut 2 bases from V and 4 bases from J; bases unmatched to any gene: 5. The CDR3 is made up of 15 amino acids. CDR3 sequence (DNA): TGTGCCAGCAGCTTCCGGGACAGGGGAGGCTATGGCTACACCTTC. Translated, it gives CASSFRDRGGYGYTF.

J is TRBJ2-2 and V is TRBV4-1, with D maybe TRBD1 (6 bases). CDR3 length: 14 residues. The germline CDR1 and CDR2 sequences are MGHRA and YSYEKL. V lost 3 bases, J lost 10 bases, and 15 bases lay in between. The CDR3 is CASSHSGASSELFF. The CDR3 DNA reads as TGCGCCAGCAGCCATTCAGGGGCCTCGTCGGAGCTGTTTTTT.

This CDR3 is CASSPPWGGSSYNEQFF. CDR3 nucleotide sequence: TGTGCCAGCAGCCCACCCTGGGGTGGAAGCTCCTACAATGAGCAGTTCTTC. The V call is TRBV6-5, the J call TRBJ2-1; D remains ambiguous. Germline CDR1 and CDR2: MNHEY and SVGAGI. The CDR3 consists of 17 residues. V was shortened by 6 bases and J by 0 bases, with 18 bases between the two germline ends.

This clonotype has just a few counts. The rearrangement joins TRBV6-1 to TRBJ1-4; TRBD1 is a possible D gene (5 bases). The germline V gene encodes CDR1 MNHNS and CDR2 SASEGT. Trimming removed 10 bases from V and 0 bases from J, with 9 bases in between. The CDR3 contains 13 residues. This chain's CDR3 is CATQGTTNEKLFF. CDR3 DNA: TGTGCCACCCAGGGAACAACTAATGAAAAACTGTTTTTT.

The chain carries TRBV3-1 and TRBJ1-2, with D tentatively TRBD1 (6 bases). The CDR3 sequence is 17 residues long. Germline loops: CDR1 LGHDT, CDR2 YNNKEL (reference sequence). V dropped 1 base and J dropped 4 bases, with 19 bases sitting between them. In nucleotides, the CDR3 is TGTGCCAGCAGCCAAGGCCTTGACAGGAGCGCACTCTATGGCTACACCTTC. This translates into CASSQGLDRSALYGYTF.

The chain has TRBV24-1 and TRBJ2-3, with D possibly matching TRBD2 (7 bases). This CDR3 has 17 residues. Trimming removed 2 bases at V and 4 bases at J, with 18 bases between. Looked up from germline, CDR1 is KGHDR and CDR2 is SFDVKD. For the CDR3, the DNA is TGTGCCACCAGTGATTCCCTTTTTGAGGGGGGGGCAGATACGCAGTATTTT. This codes for CATSDSLFEGGADTQYF.

The chain joins TRBV19 to TRBJ1-1, with D unresolved. This CDR3 is 17 amino acids long. Germline CDR1 is LNHDA and CDR2 is SQIVND (reference sequence). Between the trimmed V and J ends, which lost 5 bases and 1 base, there was a span of 20 bases. The CDR3 coding sequence is TGTGCCAGTAGTCCCCGGGAGGGAGAACTAAGGAACACTGAAGCTTTCTTT. This gives the protein CASSPREGELRNTEAFF.

Many counts were recorded for this clonotype. The rearrangement joins TRBV7-2 to TRBJ2-3; 9 bases fit TRBD2. The CDR3 sequence is 17 residues long. V lost 2 bases and J lost 5; bases outside the gene matches: 11. Germline V CDR1 and CDR2: SGHTA, FQGNSA. The CDR3 sequence: CASSLFGGGAGRDTQYF. DNA for the CDR3: TGTGCCAGCAGCTTATTTGGCGGGGGGGCCGGAAGAGATACGCAGTATTTT.

The V and J genes are TRBV9 and TRBJ2-7; D is unclear. The CDR3 is 13 residues long. V gave up 0 bases and J gave up 2 bases, with 6 bases separating them. The germline V gene has CDR1 SGDLS and CDR2 YYNGEE. The CDR3 protein is CASSVAETYEQYF. Written as DNA, the CDR3 is TGTGCCAGCAGCGTAGCTGAAACCTACGAGCAGTACTTC.

This clonotype was seen a few times. CDR3 amino acids: CATKVLDADTEAFF. The CDR3, as DNA: TGTGCCACCAAGGTTCTCGACGCGGACACTGAAGCTTTCTTT. The chain recombines TRBV19 with TRBJ1-1; D call uncertain. V was clipped by 10 bases and J by 3 bases, with 18 bases between them. Germline values: CDR1 LNHDA, CDR2 SQIVND (reference sequence). The CDR3 consists of 14 residues.

The rearrangement joins TRBV19 to TRBJ2-3, with a tentative D call TRBD2 (6 bases). V lost 3 bases, J lost 7 bases, and 8 bases lay in between. This CDR3 comprises 12 residues. In germline, CDR1 is LNHDA, CDR2 SQIVND (reference sequence). The CDR3 region has the DNA TGTGCCAGTAGTATCGGGGGATATACGCAGTATTTT. It codes for CASSIGGYTQYF.

The sample holds one count of this clonotype. The CDR3 sequence is CASSQSGGALNEQFF. DNA for the CDR3: TGTGCCAGCAGCCAGAGCGGGGGGGCTTTGAATGAGCAGTTCTTC. The V gene is TRBV5-4, the J gene TRBJ2-1; 10 positions agree with TRBD2. This CDR3 contains 15 residues. J was trimmed by 7 bases and V by 4 bases; bases with no gene match: 8. Germline V lookup: CDR1 SGHNT, CDR2 YYREEE (reference sequence).

This clonotype has just a few counts. J is TRBJ2-1 and V is TRBV15; 7 bases are a match to TRBD1. The CDR3 contains 16 residues. Trimming at V came to 4 bases and at J to 0 bases, leaving 6 bases not matched to a gene. Germline values: CDR1 LNHNV, CDR2 YYDKDF (reference sequence). CDR3 sequence (DNA): TGTGCCACCAGCACCCTGGACAGGAACTCCTACAATGAGCAGTTCTTC. The encoded protein is CATSTLDRNSYNEQFF.

This chain uses TRBV13 with TRBJ2-1, with TRBD1 as a possible D gene (8 bases). Germline V lookup: CDR1 PRHDT, CDR2 FYEKMQ (reference sequence). This CDR3 is 15 amino acids long. Trimming took off 5 bases at V and 5 bases at J, with 16 bases between the two ends. The CDR3 reads CASSPQGGNDNEQFF. For the CDR3, the DNA is TGTGCCAGCAGCCCACAGGGGGGGAACGACAATGAGCAGTTCTTC.

This clonotype showed up many times. CDR3: CASSPGWGTQYF. The CDR3, as DNA: TGTGCCAGTAGTCCGGGATGGGGTACGCAGTATTTT. V is TRBV19 and J is TRBJ2-3, with D perhaps TRBD2 (5 bases). The V and J ends lost 5 bases and 8 bases respectively, with 11 bases between them. This CDR3 region has 12 residues. From germline, CDR1 is LNHDA and CDR2 SQIVND (reference sequence).

The chain carries TRBV20-1 and TRBJ2-7, with TRBD2 matching over 9 bases. The trim removed 1 base at V and 0 bases at J, leaving 7 bases unmatched. Germline V gives CDR1 DFQATT, CDR2 SNEGSKA (reference sequence). CDR3 length: 16 amino acids. The CDR3 DNA reads as TGCAGTGCTAGAGGGGACCATAGCGGGAGCTCCTACGAGCAGTACGTC. Translation: CSARGDHSGSSYEQYV.

The chain couples TRBV19 to TRBJ1-5; D unresolved. The ends were cut back, 7 bases at V and 7 bases at J, with 17 bases in the middle. Germline V gives CDR1 LNHDA, CDR2 SQIVND (reference sequence). This CDR3 comprises 14 residues. The CDR3 region has the DNA TGTGCCAGTACCTACGGCCCTCGAGGGCAGCCCCAGCATTTT. It codes for CASTYGPRGQPQHF. Complete variable domain (other parts from reference TRBV19 and TRBJ1-5): DGGITQSPKYLFRKEGQNVTLSCEQNLNHDAMYWYRQDPGQGLRLIYYSQIVNDFQKGDIAEGYSVSREKKESFPLTVTSAQKNPTAFYLCASTYGPRGQPQHFGDGTRLSIL.